The text below deals with one TCR beta chain. Its antigen is unknown. The sample comes from a study of early T cells in non-severe SARS-CoV-2 infection. For the study at large: Alpha and beta chains were unpaired, from unsorted whole-blood bulk RNA. Whole-study findings and limits: VDJdb-based matching was biased toward anti-spike CD8 responses and missed private and CD4 specificities.

Individual cDNA molecules were tagged with unique molecular identifiers, the study reported. MiXCR was run by TCRdb on the 5' RACE reads, yielding one entry per CDR3 protein. The sample consists of under 95,000 distinct CDR3 sequences, 14% to 15% of them appearing once. The V segment lost 7 bases and the J segment 3 bases; nucleotides outside the gene matches: 2. Germline V CDR1 and CDR2: SQVTM, ANQGSEA. This CDR3 region has 12 residues. This receptor was taken from an adult who was a healthcare worker with PCR-confirmed SARS-CoV-2 infection or an uninfected control (not recorded which). V usage is TRBV29-1 and J usage is TRBJ2-5; 10 bases fit TRBD1. Sequencing was done on a sample of whole blood. The CDR3 loop is CSAGTGEETQYF. CDR3 coding DNA: TGCAGCGCCGGGACAGGGGAAGAGACCCAGTACTTC.